This TCR beta chain is from a study of cytomegalovirus exposure and HLA in healthy donors. On this clone: Its target is not known.

The PCR used 60 Vbeta and 13 Jbeta primers. TCRdb's copy holds only in-frame clones and misses some; the assay was immunoSEQ multiplex PCR. The table has approximately 87,000 clones, about four fifths seen once. Study conclusions and caveats: Most subjects' HLA-A and HLA-B alleles were reportedly predicted from TCR beta sequences.

Trimming cost V 5 bases and J 4 bases, with 14 bases left between them. The germline V gene encodes CDR1 MGHRA and CDR2 YSYEKL. The length of the CDR3 is 14 residues. The clonotype originates from a young woman in good health and CMV-seropositive. The specimen was PBMCs. The chain couples TRBV4-1 to TRBJ1-1; possibly TRBD1 for D (5 bases). This chain's CDR3 is CASSNHGRGTEAFF. The CDR3 nucleotides read TGCGCCAGCAGCAATCACGGAAGGGGCACTGAAGCTTTCTTT.